This T cell receptor beta chain came from a study of Graves' ophthalmopathy and Graves' hyperthyroidism. Trimming removed 5 bases from V and 0 bases from J, with 8 bases in between. This CDR3 spans 14 amino acids. Germline values: CDR1 SGHVS, CDR2 FQNEAQ. This clonotype was seen at least ten times. What it recognizes is unknown. Using RNA transcripts, the TCR beta CDR3 regions were amplified. An opening RT-PCR round employed HTBI primers and preceded a second-round multiplex PCR. MiXCR, run by TCRdb on the multiplex PCR reads, gives a single entry per CDR3 protein. The sample contains around 520,000 distinct CDR3 sequences, about 40% of which appear only once. Only newly diagnosed hyperthyroidism patients aged 18 to 65, with under 2 months' duration, were enrolled. Study results and caveats: Most expanded clonotypes from thyroid (those above 0.001 frequency) were also found in blood.

This receptor was obtained from an adult man with Graves' hyperthyroidism. Sequenced: peripheral blood or thyroid tissue (not recorded which). The rearrangement links TRBV7-8 to TRBJ1-3; D perhaps matches TRBD1 (6 bases). The CDR3: CASSRGGSGNTIYF. As DNA, the CDR3 is TGTGCCAGCAGCAGGGGGGGCTCTGGAAACACCATATATTTT. Full variable domain (outside the CDR3, taken from reference TRBV7-8 and TRBJ1-3): GAGVSQSPRYKVAKRGQDVALRCDPISGHVSLFWYQQALGQGPEFLTYFQNEAQLDKSGLPSDRFFAERPEGSVSTLKIQRTQQEDSAVYLCASSRGGSGNTIYFGEGSWLTVV.